The clone carrying this T cell receptor (beta chain) has a count of ten or more. These data come from a study of early T cells in non-severe SARS-CoV-2 infection. Study-wide background: Bulk RNA isolated from unsorted whole blood underwent sequencing; chains were not paired.

Researchers attached unique molecular identifiers to individual cDNA molecules. MiXCR, applied by TCRdb to the 5' RACE reads, yields one record per CDR3 protein. The sample yields tens of thousands of distinct CDR3 sequences, 4% to 5.5% seen once. J lost 0 bases, V lost 7 bases, and 6 bases had no gene match. The CDR3 runs 13 residues. CDR1 and CDR2 (germline): SQVTM, ANQGSEA. The sample comprised whole blood. This TCR was sampled from an adult who was a healthcare worker with PCR-confirmed SARS-CoV-2 infection or an uninfected control (not recorded which). The chain joins TRBV29-1 to TRBJ2-7; 7 nucleotides match TRBD1. The CDR3 spells CSARQGTSYEQYF. DNA of the CDR3: TGCAGCGCTCGACAGGGCACCTCCTACGAGCAGTACTTC.